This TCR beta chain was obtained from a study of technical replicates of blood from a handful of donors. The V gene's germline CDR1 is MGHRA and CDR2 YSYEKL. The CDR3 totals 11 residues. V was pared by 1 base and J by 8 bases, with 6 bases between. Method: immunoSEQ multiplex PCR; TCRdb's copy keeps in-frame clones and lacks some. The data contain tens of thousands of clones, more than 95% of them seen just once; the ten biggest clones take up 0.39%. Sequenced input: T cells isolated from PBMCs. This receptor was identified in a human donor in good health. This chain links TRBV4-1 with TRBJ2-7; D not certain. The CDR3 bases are TGCGCCAGCAGCCAAGGCAGTCAGCAGTACTTC. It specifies CASSQGSQQYF.